Listed below are T cell receptor beta chains from one sample, sequenced in a study of OX40 agonist ivuxolimab in advanced cancers. Measured with immunoSEQ multiplex PCR; TCRdb has only the in-frame clones, and not every one. The sample consists of tens of thousands of clones, about 88% of them appearing once. The sequenced sample was CD4+ or CD8+ T cells sorted from blood, obtained in a trial of the OX40 agonist ivuxolimab. These receptors originate from an adult with an advanced solid tumor such as melanoma, head and neck, liver or kidney cancer. Both conserved end residues are part of each CDR3. The order of the fields is J gene, CDR3 length, V gene, D gene, clone size, CDR3 protein, CDR3 DNA. D genes are given only for firm matches. The listing skips clone size in some rows; elsewhere it reads once, few, many or a size class.

TRBJ1-1 | 13 | TRBV9 | NA | few | CASSVSPNTEAFF | TGTGCCAGCAGCGTTAGCCCGAACACTGAAGCTTTCTTT
TRBJ1-1 | 11 | TRBV20-1 | NA | few | CSARGLGEAFF | TGCAGTGCTAGAGGACTGGGGGAAGCTTTCTTT
TRBJ1-2 | 16 | TRBV4-3 | NA | NA | CASSQDREAAGDGYTF | TGCGCCAGCAGCCAAGATCGAGAGGCAGCAGGGGACGGCTACACCTTC
TRBJ1-1 | 14 | TRBV10-2 | NA | NA | CASSESPVNTEAFF | TGCGCCAGCAGTGAGTCCCCGGTGAACACTGAAGCTTTCTTT
TRBJ1-5 | 12 | TRBV10-3 | NA | NA | CAISEFNQPQHF | TGTGCCATCAGCGAATTCAATCAGCCCCAGCATTTT
TRBJ2-7 | 14 | TRBV11-3 | NA | NA | CASSSGQGTYEQYF | TGTGCCAGCAGCTCCGGTCAGGGTACCTACGAGCAGTACTTC
TRBJ1-5 | 15 | TRBV6-1 | NA | NA | CASSDNEGSNQPQHF | TGTGCCAGCAGTGATAATGAGGGATCCAATCAGCCCCAGCATTTT
TRBJ2-1 | 12 | TRBV7-9 | TRBD2 | NA | CASSFRGGEQFF | TGTGCCAGCAGCTTTCGGGGGGGAGAGCAGTTCTTC
TRBJ2-3 | 16 | TRBV5-1 | NA | NA | CASSLQPSGSTDTQYF | TGCGCCAGCAGCTTGCAGCCGTCGGGGAGCACAGATACGCAGTATTTT
TRBJ2-7 | 14 | TRBV5-1 | TRBD1 | NA | CASSLSPGGYEQYF | TGCGCCAGCAGCTTGAGTCCAGGGGGCTACGAGCAGTACTTC
TRBJ2-7 | 14 | TRBV14 | NA | NA | CASSRYGSSYEQYF | TGTGCCAGCAGCCGATACGGTAGCTCCTACGAGCAGTACTTC
TRBJ2-7 | 14 | TRBV5-1 | NA | NA | CASSLATGRDEQYF | TGCGCCAGCAGCTTGGCCACAGGGAGAGACGAGCAGTACTTC
TRBJ2-5 | 16 | TRBV30 | TRBD2 | NA | CARSGTSGRRQETQYF | TGTGCCCGTTCCGGGACTAGCGGGAGACGGCAAGAGACCCAGTACTTC
TRBJ2-1 | 14 | TRBV18 | NA | NA | CASSPRRPPDEQFF | TGTGCCAGCTCACCACGAAGGCCTCCCGATGAGCAGTTCTTC
TRBJ2-6 | 16 | TRBV7-2 | NA | NA | CASSLEASSGANVLTF | TGTGCCAGCAGCTTAGAAGCTTCCTCTGGGGCCAACGTCCTGACTTTC
TRBJ2-7 | 14 | TRBV7-2 | NA | NA | CASSLRRNSYEQYF | TGTGCCAGCAGCTTAAGGCGGAACTCCTACGAGCAGTACTTC
TRBJ2-3 | 11 | TRBV29-1 | NA | few | CSVENTDTQYF | TGCAGCGTTGAAAACACAGATACGCAGTATTTT
TRBJ2-7 | 13 | TRBV4-3 | NA | NA | CASSQEAGYEQYF | TGCGCCAGCAGCCAAGAGGCCGGGTACGAGCAGTACTTC
TRBJ2-1 | 15 | TRBV6-1 | TRBD2 | few | CASTILAGGGNEQFF | TGTGCCAGCACCATCCTAGCGGGGGGTGGTAATGAGCAGTTCTTC
TRBJ2-5 | 16 | TRBV9 | NA | NA | CASSPRVWGPEETQYF | TGTGCCAGCAGCCCTCGTGTTTGGGGACCAGAAGAGACCCAGTACTTC
TRBJ1-1 | 14 | TRBV6-6 | NA | NA | CASSYLQANTEAFF | TGTGCCAGCAGTTACTTACAAGCGAACACTGAAGCTTTCTTT
TRBJ2-1 | 14 | TRBV29-1 | NA | NA | CSVSPGQDYNEQFF | TGCAGCGTTTCCCCGGGCCAGGACTACAATGAGCAGTTCTTC
TRBJ1-2 | 13 | TRBV19 | NA | NA | CASSGQEMRGYTF | TGTGCCAGTAGTGGCCAGGAGATGAGAGGCTACACCTTC
TRBJ1-1 | 16 | TRBV21-1 | NA | NA | CASSPGKGAVGTEAFF | TGTGCCAGCAGCCCGGGTAAGGGGGCAGTAGGGACTGAAGCTTTCTTT
TRBJ1-1 | 13 | TRBV5-1 | NA | NA | CASSHGQDTEAFF | TGCGCCAGCAGCCACGGACAAGACACTGAAGCTTTCTTT
TRBJ1-2 | 15 | TRBV7-2 | NA | NA | CASSLVAGTNYGYTF | TGTGCCAGCAGCTTAGTTGCAGGGACGAACTATGGCTACACCTTC
TRBJ2-2 | 12 | TRBV5-1 | TRBD1 | once | CANAQGIGELFF | TGCGCCAACGCACAGGGGATCGGGGAGCTGTTTTTT
TRBJ2-7 | 14 | TRBV6-5 | TRBD1 | NA | CASSGSRGRRTQYF | TGTGCCAGCAGTGGGTCCAGGGGGCGGAGAACACAGTACTTC
TRBJ2-2 | 16 | TRBV19 | NA | NA | CASSTMEGGLTGELFF | TGTGCCAGTAGTACCATGGAAGGGGGTCTGACCGGGGAGCTGTTTTTT
TRBJ2-7 | 12 | TRBV29-1 | TRBD1 | NA | CSVRTGVYEQYF | TGCAGCGTAAGAACAGGGGTCTACGAGCAGTACTTC
TRBJ1-3 | 16 | TRBV5-1 | NA | NA | CASSPGLMSSGNTIYF | TGCGCCAGCAGCCCCGGACTGATGAGCTCTGGAAACACCATATATTTT
TRBJ1-1 | 15 | TRBV5-6 | TRBD1 | NA | CASSSRTGGTVEAFF | TGTGCCAGCAGCTCCCGGACAGGGGGCACTGTAGAAGCTTTCTTT
TRBJ2-1 | 15 | TRBV7-7 | NA | NA | CASTLTPGPYNEQFF | TGTGCTAGCACCCTAACTCCGGGACCTTACAATGAGCAGTTCTTC
TRBJ1-1 | 13 | TRBV5-6 | TRBD1 | NA | CASSGTGVTEAFF | TGTGCCAGCAGCGGGACAGGGGTCACTGAAGCTTTCTTT
TRBJ2-1 | 14 | TRBV4-1 | TRBD1 | NA | CASSLRDRYNEQFF | TGCGCCAGCAGCCTGCGGGACAGGTACAATGAGCAGTTCTTC
TRBJ2-3 | 15 | TRBV18 | TRBD2 | NA | CASSRKREGADTQYF | TGTGCCAGCTCACGCAAGCGGGAGGGCGCAGATACGCAGTATTTT
TRBJ2-1 | 11 | TRBV20-1 | NA | few | CSARAYNEQFF | TGCAGTGCTAGAGCTTACAATGAGCAGTTCTTC